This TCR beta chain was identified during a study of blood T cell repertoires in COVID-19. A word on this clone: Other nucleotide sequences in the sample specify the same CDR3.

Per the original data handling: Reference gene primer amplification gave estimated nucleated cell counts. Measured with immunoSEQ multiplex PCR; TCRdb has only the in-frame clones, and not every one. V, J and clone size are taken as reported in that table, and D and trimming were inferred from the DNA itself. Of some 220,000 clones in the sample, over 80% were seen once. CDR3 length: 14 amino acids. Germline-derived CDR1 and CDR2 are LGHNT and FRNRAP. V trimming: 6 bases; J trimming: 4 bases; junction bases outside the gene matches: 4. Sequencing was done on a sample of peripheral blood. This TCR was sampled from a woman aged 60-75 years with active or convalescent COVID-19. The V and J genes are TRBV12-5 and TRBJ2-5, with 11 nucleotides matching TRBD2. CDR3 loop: CASGSGLAGETQYF. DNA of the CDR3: TGTGCTAGTGGCTCCGGACTAGCGGGAGAGACCCAGTACTTC.